This TCR beta chain was captured by sequencing in a study of blood T cell repertoires in COVID-19. The wider study: In each case, the material was cDNA or gDNA derived from T cells, B-cell-depleted T cells, or PBMCs.

The CDR3 extends over 12 amino acids. V lost 6 bases, J lost 1 base, and 5 bases lay in between. CDR1 and CDR2 from the germline V gene are LNHDA and SQIVND (reference sequence). TCRdb keeps only in-frame clones here, not all; method: immunoSEQ multiplex PCR. The sample lists about 260,000 clones, about 82% occurring once. The recovered donors of Cohort 3 showed two negative PCRs, clearance, or symptom resolution. This receptor was identified in a woman in her 50s who had recovered from COVID-19. The rearrangement links TRBV19 to TRBJ2-3, with no clear D. The sequenced sample was PBMCs or T cells enriched from blood (not recorded which). The CDR3 reads CASRTGTDTQYF. In DNA form, the CDR3 reads TGTGCCAGTAGAACAGGCACAGATACGCAGTATTTT. The entire variable domain, with the rest obtained from reference TRBV19 and TRBJ2-3, is as follows: DGGITQSPKYLFRKEGQNVTLSCEQNLNHDAMYWYRQDPGQGLRLIYYSQIVNDFQKGDIAEGYSVSREKKESFPLTVTSAQKNPTAFYLCASRTGTDTQYFGPGTRLTVL.